The rows below give T cell receptor beta chains drawn from one sample of a study of blood T cell repertoires in COVID-19. Here immunoSEQ multiplex PCR was the method, and the copy in TCRdb shows in-frame clones only, minus some. The sample has fewer than 95,000 clones, 75% to 90% seen once. Input material: peripheral blood. The receptors come from a male donor with acute or convalescent COVID-19. Both conserved end residues are trimmed from each CDR3. Fields, in order: CDR3 length, J gene, V gene, CDR3 protein.

length: 12
J: TRBJ2-7
V: TRBV5-6
CDR3: ASSLVSGSYEQY

length: 10
J: TRBJ1-2
V: TRBV27
CDR3: ASSSTAYGYT

length: 11
J: TRBJ2-1
V: TRBV3-1/TRBV3-2
CDR3: ASSQDRGNEQF

length: 13
J: TRBJ1-2
V: TRBV7-2
CDR3: ASSFRRQGGRGYT

length: 14
J: TRBJ1-2
V: TRBV19
CDR3: ASSASTGTGGAGYT

length: 13
J: TRBJ2-1
V: TRBV18
CDR3: ASSLDRSSYNEQF

length: 12
J: TRBJ1-2
V: TRBV10-3
CDR3: AISAPDREGGYT

length: 17
J: TRBJ2-5
V: TRBV7-8
CDR3: ASSHDRGSAGALQETQY

length: 15
J: TRBJ1-6
V: TRBV5-5
CDR3: ASSPRTGGYYNSPLH

length: 12
J: TRBJ1-1
V: TRBV10-3
CDR3: AISAVEGNTEAF

length: 12
J: TRBJ2-5
V: TRBV7-9
CDR3: ASSFRGGQETQY

length: 15
J: TRBJ1-4
V: TRBV6-1
CDR3: ASSGTGDFSTNEKLF

length: 13
J: TRBJ1-6
V: TRBV6-1
CDR3: ASSEIQGWGSPLH

length: 12
J: TRBJ1-6
V: TRBV11-2
CDR3: ASSLGGGNSPLH

length: 12
J: TRBJ1-3
V: TRBV19
CDR3: ASRPDSAGNTIY

length: 14
J: TRBJ2-7
V: TRBV11-2
CDR3: ASSLGTSGVSYEQY

length: 12
J: TRBJ1-2
V: TRBV3-1/TRBV3-2
CDR3: ASSLGQGSFDYT

length: 13
J: TRBJ1-1
V: TRBV19
CDR3: ASSPTQGPNTEAF

length: 14
J: TRBJ1-4
V: TRBV28
CDR3: ASSLSLGQGNEKLF

length: 17
J: TRBJ2-5
V: TRBV19
CDR3: ASSIPRAGGPTMQETQY

length: 12
J: TRBJ1-5
V: TRBV5-1
CDR3: ASSPGQVNQPQH

length: 11
J: TRBJ1-2
V: TRBV14
CDR3: ASSRDRGLGYT

length: 12
J: TRBJ1-5
V: TRBV4-1
CDR3: ASSQPPGNQPQH

length: 14
J: TRBJ2-3
V: TRBV2
CDR3: ASSRNRATSTDTQY

length: 12
J: TRBJ2-5
V: TRBV7-8
CDR3: ASSFRRGQETQY

length: 14
J: TRBJ2-5
V: TRBV15
CDR3: ATSRKGAGAGETQY

length: 12
J: TRBJ2-3
V: TRBV2
CDR3: ASSEGTSGYTQY

length: 14
J: TRBJ2-1
V: TRBV13
CDR3: ASSLVAGGPYNEQF

length: 14
J: TRBJ1-6
V: TRBV28
CDR3: ASSPRGAGVYSPLH